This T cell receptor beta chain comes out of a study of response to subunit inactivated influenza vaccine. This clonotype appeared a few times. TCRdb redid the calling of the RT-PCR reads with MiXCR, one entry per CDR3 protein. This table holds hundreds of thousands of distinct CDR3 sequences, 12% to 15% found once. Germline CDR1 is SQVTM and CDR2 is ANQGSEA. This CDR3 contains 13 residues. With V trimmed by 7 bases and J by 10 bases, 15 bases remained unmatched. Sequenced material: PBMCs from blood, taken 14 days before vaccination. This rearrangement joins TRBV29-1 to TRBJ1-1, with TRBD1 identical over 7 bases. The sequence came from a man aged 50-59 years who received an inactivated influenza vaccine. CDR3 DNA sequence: TGCAGCGCCGACAAGCTGCAGGGGGGAAGAGCTTTCTTT. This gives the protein CSADKLQGGRAFF.